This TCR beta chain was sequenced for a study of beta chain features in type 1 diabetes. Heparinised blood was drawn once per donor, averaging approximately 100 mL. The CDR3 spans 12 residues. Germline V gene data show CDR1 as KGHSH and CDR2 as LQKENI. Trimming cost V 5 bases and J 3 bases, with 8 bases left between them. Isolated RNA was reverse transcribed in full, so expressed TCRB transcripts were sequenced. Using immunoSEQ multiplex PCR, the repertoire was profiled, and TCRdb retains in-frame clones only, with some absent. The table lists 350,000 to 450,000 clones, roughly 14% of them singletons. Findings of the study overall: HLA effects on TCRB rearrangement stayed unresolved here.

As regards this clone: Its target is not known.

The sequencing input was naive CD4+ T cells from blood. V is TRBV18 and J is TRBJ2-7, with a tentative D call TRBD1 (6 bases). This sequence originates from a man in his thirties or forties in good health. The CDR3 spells CASSRQVYEQYF. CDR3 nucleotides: TGTGCCAGCTCAAGACAGGTCTACGAGCAGTACTTC.